This TCR beta chain was identified during a study of T cell repertoires in cytomegalovirus infection (dated by TCRdb to the late 2010s). Regarding the research as a whole: Peptide stimulations targeted recently identified HLA-C-restricted CMV epitopes, whose presentation resists viral immunomodulation, together with well-studied HLA-B-restricted epitopes. Donor HLA type was relevant to the analysis, because carriage of CMV infection together with the matching HLA type was indicated by public TCR beta signatures.

Reads for this sample came from an Illumina HiSeq 1500. TCRdb reanalyzed the raw reads on its own, using fastp at Q25 for trimming and MiXCR for clone calling, and kept in-frame beta chains. Each entry is one CDR3 protein sequence, shown with its most common DNA and genes. The sample table records some 700,000 distinct CDR3 sequences; approximately 33% of these occur just once. The top ten constitute 15% to 20% of the sample. CDR1 SNHLY and CDR2 FYNNEI were looked up in the germline V gene. From the cysteine up to the phenylalanine, the CDR3 has a length of 16 residues. The retained sequence is limited to the CDR3, 48 bases, with the frame set at the first base. V is clipped by 5 bases and J by 0 bases, and the sequence between their germline boundaries is 14 bases long. As regards this clonotype: What this receptor recognizes is not known. No base quality information exists; no much larger clone differs at one position.

What the authors observed across the whole study: Cumulative frequency of public TCR beta family members discriminated carriers of CMV infection plus the relevant HLA type in this cohort and an independent approximately 360-donor cohort. In the ex vivo response, HLA-C-restricted CMV-specific TCR beta clonotypes were dominant, and in two of eight donors the single most frequent clonotype came from this HLA-C-restricted group.

This sample's treatment or condition label indicates: in vitro stimulation with specific CMV peptide epitopes to enrich CMV-specific T cells. The rearrangement joined TRBV2 to TRBJ1-5; TRBD1 is perhaps the D gene, given 5 matching bases. The TCR originated in a human donor in good health (CMV status not recorded). Some clones in this sample may be carry-over from other donors' samples. The sample consisted of cultured PBMCs, taken from culture after CMV antigen stimulation. The CDR3 reads as follows: CASSRGGGDSNQPQHF. The DNA sequence follows: TGTGCCAGCAGTCGTGGGGGAGGGGATAGCAATCAGCCCCAGCATTTT.